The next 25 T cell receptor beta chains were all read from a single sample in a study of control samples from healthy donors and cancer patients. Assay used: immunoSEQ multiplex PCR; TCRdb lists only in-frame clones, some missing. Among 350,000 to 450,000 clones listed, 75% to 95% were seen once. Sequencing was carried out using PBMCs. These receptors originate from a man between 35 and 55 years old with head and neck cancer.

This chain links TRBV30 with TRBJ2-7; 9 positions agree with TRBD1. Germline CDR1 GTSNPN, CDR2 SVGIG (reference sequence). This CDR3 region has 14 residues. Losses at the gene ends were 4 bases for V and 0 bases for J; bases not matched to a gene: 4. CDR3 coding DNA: TGTGCCTGGAACCGGGACAGGGACTCCTACGAGCAGTACTTC. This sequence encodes CAWNRDRDSYEQYF.

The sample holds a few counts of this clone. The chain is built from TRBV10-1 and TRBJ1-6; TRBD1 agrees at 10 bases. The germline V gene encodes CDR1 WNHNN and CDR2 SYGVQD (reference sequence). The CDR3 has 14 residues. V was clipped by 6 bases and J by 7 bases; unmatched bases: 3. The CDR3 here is CASRVGQGNSPLHF. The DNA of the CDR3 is TGCGCCAGCAGGGTGGGACAGGGGAATTCACCCCTCCACTTT.

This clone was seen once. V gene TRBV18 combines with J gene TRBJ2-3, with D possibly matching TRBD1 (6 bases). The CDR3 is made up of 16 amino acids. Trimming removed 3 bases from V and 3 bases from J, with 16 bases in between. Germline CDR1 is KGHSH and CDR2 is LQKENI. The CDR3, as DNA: TGTGCCAGCTCACCTCTGACAGGTATAGGGACAGATACGCAGTATTTT. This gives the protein CASSPLTGIGTDTQYF.

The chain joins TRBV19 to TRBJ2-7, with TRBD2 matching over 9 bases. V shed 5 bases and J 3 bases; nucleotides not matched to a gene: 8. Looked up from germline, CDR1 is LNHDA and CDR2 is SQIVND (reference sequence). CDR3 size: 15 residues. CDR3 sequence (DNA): TGTGCCAGTAGTTCCTCTCTAGCGGGAATCTACGAGCAGTACTTC. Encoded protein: CASSSSLAGIYEQYF.

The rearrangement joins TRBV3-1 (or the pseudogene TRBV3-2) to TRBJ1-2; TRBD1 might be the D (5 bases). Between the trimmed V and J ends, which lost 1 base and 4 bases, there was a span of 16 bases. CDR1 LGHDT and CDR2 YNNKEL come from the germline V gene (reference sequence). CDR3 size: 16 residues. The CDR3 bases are TGTGCCAGCAGCCAAGGTAGAGGGGCGGACATCTATGGCTACACCTTC. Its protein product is CASSQGRGADIYGYTF.

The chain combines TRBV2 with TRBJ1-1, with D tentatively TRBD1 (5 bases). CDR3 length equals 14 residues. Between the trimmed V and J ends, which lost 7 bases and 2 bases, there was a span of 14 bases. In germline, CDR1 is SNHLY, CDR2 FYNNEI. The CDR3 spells CASTSGRKNTEAFF. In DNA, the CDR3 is TGTGCCAGCACCTCGGGACGGAAAAACACTGAAGCTTTCTTT.

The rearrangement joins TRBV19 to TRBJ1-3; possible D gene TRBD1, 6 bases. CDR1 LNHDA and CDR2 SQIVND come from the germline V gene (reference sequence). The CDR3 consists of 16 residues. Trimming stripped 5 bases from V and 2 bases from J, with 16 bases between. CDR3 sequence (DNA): TGTGCCAGTAGTCCCGGGGGCTTAGGACCTGGAAACACCATATATTTT. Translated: CASSPGGLGPGNTIYF.

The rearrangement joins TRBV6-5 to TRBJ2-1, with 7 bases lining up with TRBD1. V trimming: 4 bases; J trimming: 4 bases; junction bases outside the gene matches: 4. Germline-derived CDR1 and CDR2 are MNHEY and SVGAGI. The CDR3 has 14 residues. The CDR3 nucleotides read TGTGCCAGCAGTTTCCGACAGGGTTACAATGAGCAGTTCTTC. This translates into CASSFRQGYNEQFF.

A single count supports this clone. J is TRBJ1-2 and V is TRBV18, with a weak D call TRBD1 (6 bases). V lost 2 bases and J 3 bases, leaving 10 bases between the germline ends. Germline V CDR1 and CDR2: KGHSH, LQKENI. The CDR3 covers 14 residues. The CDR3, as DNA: TGTGCCAGCTCACCAGCAGGGGTTGACTATGGCTACACCTTC. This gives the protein CASSPAGVDYGYTF.

The CDR3 sequence: CASRGLAGTYEQYF. CDR3 coding DNA: TGTGCCAGCAGGGGACTAGCGGGTACCTACGAGCAGTACTTC. The V and J genes are TRBV6-5 and TRBJ2-7; TRBD2 aligns across 12 bases. CDR3 length equals 14 residues. The germline CDR1 and CDR2 sequences are MNHEY and SVGAGI. The ends lost 6 bases at V and 2 bases at J; junction bases unmatched: 2.

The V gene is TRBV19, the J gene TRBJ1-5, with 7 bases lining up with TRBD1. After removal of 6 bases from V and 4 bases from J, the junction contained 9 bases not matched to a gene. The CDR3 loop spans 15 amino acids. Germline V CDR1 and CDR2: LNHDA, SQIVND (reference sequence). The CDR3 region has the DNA TGTGCCAGTAGGAGTTACAGGGGTTTGAATCAGCCCCAGCATTTT. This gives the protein CASRSYRGLNQPQHF.

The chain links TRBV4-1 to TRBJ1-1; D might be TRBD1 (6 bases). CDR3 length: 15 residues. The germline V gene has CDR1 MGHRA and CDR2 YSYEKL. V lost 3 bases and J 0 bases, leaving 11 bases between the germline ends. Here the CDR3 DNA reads TGCGCCAGCAGCCAGTACAGGGTGGTGAACACTGAAGCTTTCTTT. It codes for CASSQYRVVNTEAFF.

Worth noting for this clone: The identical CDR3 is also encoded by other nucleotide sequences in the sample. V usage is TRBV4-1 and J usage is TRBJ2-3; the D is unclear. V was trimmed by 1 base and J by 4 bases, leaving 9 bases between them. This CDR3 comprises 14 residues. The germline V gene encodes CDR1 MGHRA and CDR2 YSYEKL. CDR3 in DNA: TGCGCCAGCAGCCAAGTACTACGCTCAGATACGCAGTATTTT. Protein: CASSQVLRSDTQYF.

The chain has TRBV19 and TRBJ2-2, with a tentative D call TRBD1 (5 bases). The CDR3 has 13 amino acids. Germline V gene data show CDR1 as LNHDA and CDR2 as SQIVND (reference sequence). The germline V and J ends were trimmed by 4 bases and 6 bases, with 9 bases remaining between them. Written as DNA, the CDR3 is TGTGCCAGTAGTAAGCAGGGATCCGGGGAGCTGTTTTTT. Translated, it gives CASSKQGSGELFF.

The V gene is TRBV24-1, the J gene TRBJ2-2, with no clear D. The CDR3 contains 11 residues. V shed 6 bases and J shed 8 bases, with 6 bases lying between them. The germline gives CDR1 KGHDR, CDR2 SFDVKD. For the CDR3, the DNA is TGTGCCACCAGTTGGGCAGGGGAGCTGTTTTTT. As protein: CATSWAGELFF.

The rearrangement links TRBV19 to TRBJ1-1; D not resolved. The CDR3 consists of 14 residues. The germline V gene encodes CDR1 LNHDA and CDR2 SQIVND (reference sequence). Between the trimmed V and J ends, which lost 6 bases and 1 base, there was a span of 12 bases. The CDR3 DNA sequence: TGTGCCAGTAGCCCCGGGTTCCCGAACACTGAAGCTTTCTTT. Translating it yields CASSPGFPNTEAFF.

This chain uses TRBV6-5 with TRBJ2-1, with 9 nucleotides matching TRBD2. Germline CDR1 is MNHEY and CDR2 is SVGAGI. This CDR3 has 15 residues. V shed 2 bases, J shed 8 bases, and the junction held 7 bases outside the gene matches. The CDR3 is CASSYLSGRSDEQFF. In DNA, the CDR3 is TGTGCCAGCAGTTACCTCAGCGGGAGGAGTGATGAGCAGTTCTTC.

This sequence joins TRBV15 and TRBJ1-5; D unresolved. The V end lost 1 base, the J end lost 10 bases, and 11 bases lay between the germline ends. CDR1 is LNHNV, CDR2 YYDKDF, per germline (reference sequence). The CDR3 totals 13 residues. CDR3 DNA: TGTGCCACCAGCAGAGGAGAACAAGAACCCCAGCATTTT. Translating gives CATSRGEQEPQHF.

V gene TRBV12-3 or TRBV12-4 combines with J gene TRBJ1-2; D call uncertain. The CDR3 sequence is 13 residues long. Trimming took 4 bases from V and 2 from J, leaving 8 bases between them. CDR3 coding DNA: TGTGCCAGCAGTTCCCCGGAGAACTATGGCTACACCTTC. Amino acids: CASSSPENYGYTF.

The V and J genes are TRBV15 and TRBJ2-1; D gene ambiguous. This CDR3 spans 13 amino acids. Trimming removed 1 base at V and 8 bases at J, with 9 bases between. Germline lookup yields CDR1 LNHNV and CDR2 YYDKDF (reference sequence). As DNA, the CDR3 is TGTGCCACCAGCAGAGTTCAGCACGATGAGCAGTTCTTC. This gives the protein CATSRVQHDEQFF.

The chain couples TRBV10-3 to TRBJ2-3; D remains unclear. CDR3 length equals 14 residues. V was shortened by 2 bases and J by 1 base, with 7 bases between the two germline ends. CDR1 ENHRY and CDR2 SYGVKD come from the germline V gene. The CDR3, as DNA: TGTGCCATCAGTGAGGGAATACGCACAGATACGCAGTATTTT. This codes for CAISEGIRTDTQYF.

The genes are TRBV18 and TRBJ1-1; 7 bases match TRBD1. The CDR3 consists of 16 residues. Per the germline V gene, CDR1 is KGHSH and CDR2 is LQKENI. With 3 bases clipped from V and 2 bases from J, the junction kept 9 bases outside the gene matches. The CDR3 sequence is CASSPIPQGLNTEAFF. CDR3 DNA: TGTGCCAGCTCACCCATCCCACAGGGGTTAAACACTGAAGCTTTCTTT. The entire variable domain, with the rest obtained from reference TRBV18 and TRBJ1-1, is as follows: NAGVMQNPRHLVRRRGQEARLRCSPMKGHSHVYWYRQLPEEGLKFMVYLQKENIIDESGMPKERFSAEFPKEGPSILRIQQVVRGDSAAYFCASSPIPQGLNTEAFFGQGTRLTVV.

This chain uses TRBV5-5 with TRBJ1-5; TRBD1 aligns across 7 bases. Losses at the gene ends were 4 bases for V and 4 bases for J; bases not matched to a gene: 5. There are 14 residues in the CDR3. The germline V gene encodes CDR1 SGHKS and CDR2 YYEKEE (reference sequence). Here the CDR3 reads CASSMGQRNQPQHF. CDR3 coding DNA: TGTGCCAGCAGCATGGGACAGCGAAATCAGCCCCAGCATTTT.

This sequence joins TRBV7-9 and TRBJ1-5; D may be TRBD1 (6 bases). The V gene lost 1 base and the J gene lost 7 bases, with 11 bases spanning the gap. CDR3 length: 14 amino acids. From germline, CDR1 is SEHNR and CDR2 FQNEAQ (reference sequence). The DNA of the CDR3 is TGTGCCAGCAGCTTAGGGGCAGGGGACCAGCCCCAGCATTTT. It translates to CASSLGAGDQPQHF.

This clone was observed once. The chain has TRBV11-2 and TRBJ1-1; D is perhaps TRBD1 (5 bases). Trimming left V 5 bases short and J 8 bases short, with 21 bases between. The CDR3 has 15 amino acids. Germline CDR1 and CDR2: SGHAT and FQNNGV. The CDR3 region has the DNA TGTGCCAGCAGCCGCAGAGTTGAAGCAGGGAAAGAAGCTTTCTTT. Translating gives CASSRRVEAGKEAFF.